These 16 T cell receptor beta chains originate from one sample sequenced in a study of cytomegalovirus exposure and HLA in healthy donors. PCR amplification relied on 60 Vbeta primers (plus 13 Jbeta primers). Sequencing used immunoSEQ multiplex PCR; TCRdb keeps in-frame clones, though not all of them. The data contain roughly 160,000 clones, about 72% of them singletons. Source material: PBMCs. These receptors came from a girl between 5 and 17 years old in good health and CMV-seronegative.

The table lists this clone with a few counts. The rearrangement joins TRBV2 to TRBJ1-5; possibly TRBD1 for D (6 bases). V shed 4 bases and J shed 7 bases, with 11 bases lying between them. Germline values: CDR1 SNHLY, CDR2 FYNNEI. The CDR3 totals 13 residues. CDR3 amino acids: CASSVPDRQPQHF. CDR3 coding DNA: TGTGCCAGCAGTGTCCCCGACAGGCAGCCCCAGCATTTT. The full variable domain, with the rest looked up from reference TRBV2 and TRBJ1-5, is EPEVTQTPSHQVTQMGQEVILRCVPISNHLYFYWYRQILGQKVEFLVSFYNNEISEKSEIFDDQFSVERPDGSNFTLKIRSTKLEDSAMYFCASSVPDRQPQHFGDGTRLSIL.

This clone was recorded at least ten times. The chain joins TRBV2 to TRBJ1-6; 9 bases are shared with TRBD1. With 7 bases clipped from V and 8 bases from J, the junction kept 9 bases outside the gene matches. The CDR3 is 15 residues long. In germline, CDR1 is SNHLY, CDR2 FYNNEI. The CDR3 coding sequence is TGTGCCAGCACCAACACCCGGACAGGGGATTCACCCCTCCACTTT. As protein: CASTNTRTGDSPLHF.

CDR3 DNA: TGTGCCAGCAGTGAAACAGTCTTGACAGTTAACACTGAAGCTTTCTTT. Protein sequence: CASSETVLTVNTEAFF. The V gene is TRBV6-1, the J gene TRBJ1-1; a weak D match, TRBD1 (5 bases). The germline CDR1 and CDR2 sequences are MNHNS and SASEGT. This CDR3 has 16 amino acids. Between the trimmed V and J ends, which lost 2 bases and 2 bases, there was a span of 15 bases.

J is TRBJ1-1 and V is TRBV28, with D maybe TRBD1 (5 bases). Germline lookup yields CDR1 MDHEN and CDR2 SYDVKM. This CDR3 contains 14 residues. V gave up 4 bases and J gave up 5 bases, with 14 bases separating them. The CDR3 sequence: CASSYATGGTEAFF. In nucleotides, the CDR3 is TGTGCCAGCAGTTATGCGACGGGGGGGACTGAAGCTTTCTTT.

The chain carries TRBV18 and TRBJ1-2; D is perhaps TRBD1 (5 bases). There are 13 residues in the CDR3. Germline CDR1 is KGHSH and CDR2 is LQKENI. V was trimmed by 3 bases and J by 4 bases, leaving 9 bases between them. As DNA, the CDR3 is TGTGCCAGCTCACCGGAGGGGACCTATGGCTACACCTTC. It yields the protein CASSPEGTYGYTF.

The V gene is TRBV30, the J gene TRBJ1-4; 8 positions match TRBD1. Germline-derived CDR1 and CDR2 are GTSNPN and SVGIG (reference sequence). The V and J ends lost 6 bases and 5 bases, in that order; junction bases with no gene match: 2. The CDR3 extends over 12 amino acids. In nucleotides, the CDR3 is TGTGCCTGCGACAGGGGAAATGAAAAACTGTTTTTT. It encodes CACDRGNEKLFF. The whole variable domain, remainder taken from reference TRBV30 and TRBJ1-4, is SQTIHQWPATLVQPVGSPLSLECTVEGTSNPNLYWYRQAAGRGLQLLFYSVGIGQISSEVPQNLSASRPQDRQFILSSKKLLLSDSGFYLCACDRGNEKLFFGSGTQLSVL.

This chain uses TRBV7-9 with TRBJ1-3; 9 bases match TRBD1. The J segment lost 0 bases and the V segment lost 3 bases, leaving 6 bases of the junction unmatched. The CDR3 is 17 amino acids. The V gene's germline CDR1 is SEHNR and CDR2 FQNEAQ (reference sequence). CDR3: CASSFTGQGNSGNTIYF. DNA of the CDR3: TGTGCCAGCAGCTTCACCGGACAGGGGAACTCTGGAAACACCATATATTTT.

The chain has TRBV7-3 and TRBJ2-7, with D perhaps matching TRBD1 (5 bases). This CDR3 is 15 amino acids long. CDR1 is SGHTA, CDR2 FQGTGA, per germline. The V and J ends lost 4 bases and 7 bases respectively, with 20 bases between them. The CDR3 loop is CASSSIPQGIKEQYF. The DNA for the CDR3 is TGTGCCAGCAGCTCGATCCCCCAGGGAATAAAGGAGCAGTACTTC.

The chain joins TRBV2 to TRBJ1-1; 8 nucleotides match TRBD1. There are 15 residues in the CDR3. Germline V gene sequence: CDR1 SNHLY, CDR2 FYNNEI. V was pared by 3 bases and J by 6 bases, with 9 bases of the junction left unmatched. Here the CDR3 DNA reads TGTGCCAGCAGTGATCTAGGTCAGGGGGCCCCTGAAGCTTTCTTT. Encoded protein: CASSDLGQGAPEAFF.

CDR3: CASSAPGQGISPLHF. The DNA of the CDR3 is TGTGCCAGCAGCGCGCCGGGACAGGGTATTTCACCCCTCCACTTT. The chain has TRBV9 and TRBJ1-6; 9 bases are shared with TRBD1. CDR1 SGDLS and CDR2 YYNGEE come from the germline V gene. The CDR3 has 15 amino acids. The V gene end was trimmed by 3 bases and the J gene end by 9 bases; junction bases not matched to a gene: 7.

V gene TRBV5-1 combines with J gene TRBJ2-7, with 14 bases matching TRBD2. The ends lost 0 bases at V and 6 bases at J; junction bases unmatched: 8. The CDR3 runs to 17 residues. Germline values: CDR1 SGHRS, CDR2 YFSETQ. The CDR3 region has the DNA TGCGCCAGCAGCTTGGGTAGCGGACTAGCGGGGGGTGGCGAGCAGTACTTC. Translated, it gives CASSLGSGLAGGGEQYF.

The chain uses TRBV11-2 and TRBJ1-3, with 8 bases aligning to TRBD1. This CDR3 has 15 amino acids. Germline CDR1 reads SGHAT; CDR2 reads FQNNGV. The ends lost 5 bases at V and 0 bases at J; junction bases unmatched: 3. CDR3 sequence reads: CASSGQGRSGNTIYF. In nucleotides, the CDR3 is TGTGCCAGCAGCGGACAGGGCCGCTCTGGAAACACCATATATTTT.

The CDR3 nucleotides read TGTGCCAGCAGCTTGGACAGTGTTTCTTCACCCCTCCACTTT. It yields the protein CASSLDSVSSPLHF. The V gene is TRBV7-3, the J gene TRBJ1-6; the D gene is possibly TRBD1 (6 bases). V lost 3 bases to trimming and J lost 9 bases, with 12 bases between them. The germline gives CDR1 SGHTA, CDR2 FQGTGA. The CDR3 length is 14 residues.

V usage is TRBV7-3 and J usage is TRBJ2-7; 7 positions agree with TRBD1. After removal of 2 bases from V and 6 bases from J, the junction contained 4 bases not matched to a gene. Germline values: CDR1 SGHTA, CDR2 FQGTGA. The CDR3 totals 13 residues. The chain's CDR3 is CASSLAAGGEQYF. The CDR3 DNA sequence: TGTGCCAGCAGCTTAGCTGCAGGGGGCGAGCAGTACTTC.

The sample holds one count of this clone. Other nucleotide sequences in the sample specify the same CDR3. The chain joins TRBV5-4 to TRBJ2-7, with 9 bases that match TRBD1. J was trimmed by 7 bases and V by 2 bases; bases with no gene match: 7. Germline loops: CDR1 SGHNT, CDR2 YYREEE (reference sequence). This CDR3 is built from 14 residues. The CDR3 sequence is CASSLGQGPGEQYF. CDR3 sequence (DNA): TGTGCCAGCAGCTTAGGACAGGGGCCGGGGGAGCAGTACTTC.

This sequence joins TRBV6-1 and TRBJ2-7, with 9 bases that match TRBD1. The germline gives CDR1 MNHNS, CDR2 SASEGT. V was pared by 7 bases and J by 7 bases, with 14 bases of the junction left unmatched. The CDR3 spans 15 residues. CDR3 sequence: CASKNSGTGHPEQYF. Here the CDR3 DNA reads TGTGCCAGCAAAAATTCCGGGACAGGGCATCCGGAGCAGTACTTC.